This is a list of T cell receptor beta chains from one sample in a study of T cell responses to AZD1222 COVID-19 vaccine. TCRdb's table, derived via immunoSEQ multiplex PCR, lists solely in-frame clones and lacks some. Here the sample spans roughly 120,000 clones, about 88% being singletons. Here the sequenced sample was peripheral blood, taken on day 0 of AZD1222 vaccination. The source of these receptors is an adult in good health. The CDR3 runs from the conserved cysteine through the conserved F or W. D genes are given only for firm matches. Clone size appears in some rows only: once, few, many, or a class for an expanded clone.

D	V	J	size	CDR3	DNA
TRBD2	TRBV5-6	TRBJ2-2	.	CASSPVWSGGNTGELFF	TGTGCCAGCAGCCCGGTTTGGAGCGGGGGAAACACCGGGGAGCTGTTTTTT
.	TRBV19	TRBJ2-6	.	CASSITGPGANVLTF	TGTGCTAGTAGTATTACCGGGCCTGGGGCCAACGTCCTGACTTTC
.	TRBV28	TRBJ1-1	.	CASRLPGQSEAFF	TGTGCCAGCAGGCTACCCGGACAGTCTGAAGCTTTCTTT
TRBD1	TRBV3-1/TRBV3-2	TRBJ2-2	.	CASSNLVPGQGMKPNTGELFF	TGTGCCAGCAGCAACTTGGTCCCGGGACAGGGAATGAAACCGAACACCGGGGAGCTGTTTTTT
TRBD2	TRBV5-1	TRBJ2-3	.	CASSTGLAGGPADTQYF	TGCGCCAGCAGCACCGGACTAGCGGGAGGGCCCGCAGATACGCAGTATTTT
TRBD1	TRBV19	TRBJ1-1	few	CASSIEGLRTGNTEAFF	TGTGCCAGTAGTATAGAGGGATTGCGGACAGGGAACACTGAAGCTTTCTTT
TRBD1	TRBV9	TRBJ2-7	.	CASSRDRGRGKSYEQYF	TGTGCCAGCAGCAGGGACAGGGGGCGAGGGAAGTCCTACGAGCAGTACTTC
TRBD2	TRBV29-1	TRBJ2-7	.	CSVESWGLAGGGNEQYF	TGCAGCGTTGAAAGCTGGGGACTAGCGGGGGGAGGCAACGAGCAGTACTTC
.	TRBV5-6	TRBJ1-3	.	CASSSYDGRNTIYF	TGTGCCAGCAGCTCCTATGACGGAAGAAACACCATATATTTT
TRBD1	TRBV24-1	TRBJ2-7	.	CATSDSTGGYEQYF	TGTGCCACCAGTGATTCAACAGGGGGCTACGAGCAGTACTTC
TRBD2	TRBV4-1	TRBJ2-3	once	CASSLGLAGTDTQYF	TGCGCCAGCAGCCTGGGACTAGCGGGGACAGATACGCAGTATTTT
.	TRBV18	TRBJ1-5	.	CASSPAGGQPQHF	TGTGCCAGCTCACCGGCGGGTGGTCAGCCCCAGCATTTT
TRBD2	TRBV4-3	TRBJ2-2	few	CASSQDELAGFGELFF	TGCGCCAGCAGCCAAGATGAACTAGCGGGGTTCGGGGAGCTGTTTTTT
TRBD2	TRBV7-2	TRBJ2-3	once	CASSLAGGMRIDTQYF	TGTGCCAGCAGCTTAGCGGGGGGGATGAGGATAGATACGCAGTATTTT
TRBD1	TRBV19	TRBJ1-2	once	CASSVGQGRAYGYTF	TGTGCCAGTAGTGTCGGACAGGGGAGGGCATATGGCTACACCTTC
TRBD1	TRBV19	TRBJ1-6	.	CASSTGQGHNSPLHF	TGTGCCAGTAGTACGGGACAGGGTCATAATTCACCCCTCCACTTT
.	TRBV19	TRBJ1-2	.	CASSWAGYGYTF	TGTGCCAGTAGTTGGGCGGGCTATGGCTACACCTTC
TRBD2	TRBV3-1/TRBV3-2	TRBJ2-5	.	CASTPAGGPWETQYF	TGTGCCAGCACCCCAGCGGGAGGGCCCTGGGAGACCCAGTACTTC
.	TRBV7-2	TRBJ2-3	once	CASSLASGGLMTDTQYF	TGTGCCAGCAGCTTAGCGAGTGGGGGGTTAATGACAGATACGCAGTATTTT
TRBD2	TRBV18	TRBJ2-1	.	CASLDRRSSGIPSYNEQFF	TGTGCCAGCCTCGACCGCCGATCTAGCGGGATTCCCTCCTACAATGAGCAGTTCTTC
.	TRBV6-5	TRBJ1-1	.	CASLTLGETEAFF	TGTGCCAGCCTCACACTGGGGGAGACTGAAGCTTTCTTT
.	TRBV6-5	TRBJ1-1	few	CASSSGTPGDTEAFF	TGTGCCAGCAGTTCCGGGACCCCCGGAGACACTGAAGCTTTCTTT
TRBD1	TRBV9	TRBJ1-3	.	CASSAGTAGNTIYF	TGTGCCAGCAGCGCCGGGACAGCCGGAAACACCATATATTTT
.	TRBV7-6	TRBJ1-3	.	CASSLAPTRFSGNTIYF	TGTGCCAGCAGCTTAGCCCCAACCCGATTCTCTGGAAACACCATATATTTT
TRBD1	TRBV4-2	TRBJ2-1	.	CASSQDRGQGNNEQFF	TGTGCCAGCAGCCAAGATAGGGGACAGGGGAACAATGAGCAGTTCTTC
TRBD1	TRBV10-3	TRBJ2-3	.	CAIGRGLGQGAGDTQYF	TGTGCCATCGGCAGGGGGCTGGGACAGGGGGCAGGAGATACGCAGTATTTT
.	TRBV4-3	TRBJ2-3	.	CASSQATLGRTDTQYF	TGCGCCAGCAGCCAAGCGACGCTCGGTAGGACAGATACGCAGTATTTT
.	TRBV14	TRBJ2-6	.	CASSLADNVLTF	TGTGCCAGCAGCCTGGCAGACAACGTCCTGACTTTC
.	TRBV5-1	TRBJ1-1	.	CASSLMASTEAFF	TGCGCCAGCAGCTTGATGGCCAGCACTGAAGCTTTCTTT
.	TRBV25-1	TRBJ1-3	.	CASSEWGRGGNTIYF	TGTGCCAGCAGTGAGTGGGGGCGAGGAGGAAACACCATATATTTT
.	TRBV11-2	TRBJ1-1	.	CASSLDRGTEAFF	TGTGCCAGCAGCTTAGATAGGGGAACTGAAGCTTTCTTT
.	TRBV2	TRBJ1-6	few	CASSPNPNRAYNSPLHF	TGTGCCAGCAGTCCCAATCCGAACAGGGCCTATAATTCACCCCTCCACTTT
.	TRBV30	TRBJ2-5	.	CAWSSGETQYF	TGTGCCTGGAGTTCGGGGGAGACCCAGTACTTC
.	TRBV19	TRBJ1-5	.	CASSIDRQTDQPQHF	TGTGCCAGTAGCATTGATAGACAGACGGATCAGCCCCAGCATTTT
.	TRBV7-2	TRBJ1-5	.	CASSFGGTFNQPQHF	TGTGCCAGCAGCTTTGGGGGGACATTCAATCAGCCCCAGCATTTT
.	TRBV6-1	TRBJ2-5	.	CASSESWGETQYF	TGTGCCAGCAGTGAATCCTGGGGAGAGACCCAGTACTTC
.	TRBV28	TRBJ1-5	.	CASSPPGSNQPQHF	TGTGCCAGCAGCCCCCCGGGTAGCAATCAGCCCCAGCATTTT